The rows below give T cell receptor beta chains drawn from one sample of a study of blood T cell repertoires in COVID-19. Assay: immunoSEQ multiplex PCR; the TCRdb copy retains only in-frame clones and omits some. Seen here are a few hundred thousand clones, 70% to 90% observed once, and the top ten hold about 4%. What was sequenced was peripheral blood. These receptors all stem from a man aged 18 to 30 with active or convalescent COVID-19. The CDR3 runs from the conserved cysteine through the conserved F or W. A D gene is named only where the DNA matches it firmly. Clone size is shown for a subset of rows, as once, few, many or a class of expanded clone.

clone size	D gene	J gene	V gene	CDR3 DNA	CDR3 protein
once	.	TRBJ2-1	TRBV15	TGTGCCAGTCAGACTAGTGGTTTCGATGAGCAGTTCTTC	CASQTSGFDEQFF
.	.	TRBJ1-2	TRBV2	TGTGCCAGCGCAGGGGCCCCTAACTATGGCTACACCTTC	CASAGAPNYGYTF
.	TRBD1	TRBJ1-2	TRBV5-1	TGCGCCAGTGGACAGGGCGGGGACTATGGCTACACCTTC	CASGQGGDYGYTF
once	.	TRBJ1-2	TRBV10-3	TGTGCCATCAGTGCGCCGACTGGAATTAACTATGGCTACACCTTC	CAISAPTGINYGYTF
.	TRBD2	TRBJ2-1	TRBV19	TGTGCCAGTAGTATCGGGACTAGCGGGAGTAATGAGCAGTTCTTC	CASSIGTSGSNEQFF
once	TRBD1	TRBJ1-5	TRBV19	TGTGCCAGTCAGGACAGGCAACAGCAGCCCCAGCATTTT	CASQDRQQQPQHF
.	.	TRBJ2-1	TRBV13	TGTGCCAGCAGCTTAGGTCAGGGGAGAGGGAATGAGCAGTTCTTC	CASSLGQGRGNEQFF
.	.	TRBJ1-1	TRBV9	TGTGCCAGCAGCGAGGGAGTGGGGGGGAACACTGAAGCTTTCTTT	CASSEGVGGNTEAFF
.	.	TRBJ2-5	TRBV19	TGTGCCAGTAGATTAGCGGAGACCCAGTACTTC	CASRLAETQYF
once	.	TRBJ2-3	TRBV5-4	TGTGCCAGCAGCTTGGAGGACACTCCCACAGATACGCAGTATTTT	CASSLEDTPTDTQYF
.	.	TRBJ1-4	TRBV19	TGTGCCAGTAAACATTTGGCCCTGGGGATGGGAGGTGAAAAACTGTTTTTT	CASKHLALGMGGEKLFF
.	TRBD2	TRBJ2-1	TRBV10-2	TGCGCCAGCGGCCTACTAGCGGGAGATGAGCAGTTCTTC	CASGLLAGDEQFF
.	TRBD2	TRBJ2-5	TRBV5-6	TGTGCCAGCAGCCCTTTCGGGGGGGAGGAGACCCAGTACTTC	CASSPFGGEETQYF
.	TRBD1	TRBJ2-7	TRBV5-4	TGTGCCAGCAGCTTGCGGGACAGTCCCTACGAGCAGTACTTC	CASSLRDSPYEQYF
.	.	TRBJ2-7	TRBV28	TGTGCCAGCAGTATGTTCAGTACCTACGAGCAGTACTTC	CASSMFSTYEQYF
.	.	TRBJ2-5	TRBV11-3	TGTGCCAGCAGCTCGGGTGGGCAAGAGACCCAGTACTTC	CASSSGGQETQYF
.	.	TRBJ1-5	TRBV15	TGTGCCACCAGTATGAGGGGCAATCAGCCCCAGCATTTT	CATSMRGNQPQHF
once	.	TRBJ2-7	TRBV27	TGTGCCAGCAGTTTAAGGTGGGGGCCCTACGAGCAGTACTTC	CASSLRWGPYEQYF
.	.	TRBJ2-5	TRBV3-1/TRBV3-2	TGTGCCAGCAGCCAAGCGGTGGGAGGAGAGACCCAGTACTTC	CASSQAVGGETQYF
.	.	TRBJ2-6	TRBV7-9	TGTGCCGGCAGCATTAGTATCTCTGGGGCCAACGTCCTGACTTTC	CAGSISISGANVLTF
.	.	TRBJ1-2	TRBV7-2	TGTGCCAGCAGCTTAGATTCAGAGACAATCTATGGCTACACCTTC	CASSLDSETIYGYTF
.	TRBD2	TRBJ2-2	TRBV7-2	TGTGCCAGCAGCTCGGGACTAGCGGGAGCCGGGGAGCTGTTTTTT	CASSSGLAGAGELFF
.	.	TRBJ2-2	TRBV24-1	TGTGCCACCTCCGGGGGAGAGGGGCGGAACACCGGGGAGCTGTTTTTT	CATSGGEGRNTGELFF
once	.	TRBJ1-1	TRBV7-9	TGTGCCAGCAGCTTTATATTGACGGGGGGCGCCGATGAAGCTTTCTTT	CASSFILTGGADEAFF
few	TRBD2	TRBJ2-3	TRBV5-4	TGTGCCAGCAGCCAACTAGCGGGAGGGCCCGGAGATACGCAGTATTTT	CASSQLAGGPGDTQYF
.	TRBD1	TRBJ1-3	TRBV6-5	TGTGCCAGCAGACAACAGGGGGCTGGAAACACCATATATTTT	CASRQQGAGNTIYF
.	.	TRBJ2-5	TRBV9	TGTGCCAGCAGCGTGACGGGAGAAGGAGAGACCCAGTACTTC	CASSVTGEGETQYF
once	.	TRBJ2-4	TRBV7-8	TGTGCCAGCAGCTTAGCGGAGGGGAACATTCAGTACTTC	CASSLAEGNIQYF
.	.	TRBJ2-4	TRBV4-1	TGCGCCAGCAGCCATTTCGGCACAGTCACCCTAGCCAAAAACATTCAGTACTTC	CASSHFGTVTLAKNIQYF
.	TRBD2	TRBJ2-2	TRBV27	TGTGCCAGCAGTTTAATCACTAGCGGGGGGGCCGGGGAGCTGTTTTTT	CASSLITSGGAGELFF
.	.	TRBJ2-7	TRBV28	TGTGCCAGCACCCGGGACACGCGATCCTACGAGCAGTACTTC	CASTRDTRSYEQYF
.	.	TRBJ2-1	TRBV11-2	TGTGCCAGCAGCTTATCAACTCCGAATGAGCAGTTCTTC	CASSLSTPNEQFF
.	TRBD2	TRBJ2-3	TRBV15	TGTGCCACCAGCCTTAAACGGACTAGCGGGAGTTTCACAGATACGCAGTATTTT	CATSLKRTSGSFTDTQYF
few	.	TRBJ1-4	TRBV20-1	TGCAGTGCTAGTTCCCGTCGTGAAAAACTGTTTTTT	CSASSRREKLFF
.	.	TRBJ1-1	TRBV7-9	TGTGCCAGCAGCTCACAGGGAGCGGGGACTGAAGCTTTCTTT	CASSSQGAGTEAFF
.	TRBD2	TRBJ2-7	TRBV7-2	TGTGCCAGCAGCTCTAGCGGGGGGCCTTACGAGCAGTACTTC	CASSSSGGPYEQYF
.	.	TRBJ2-2	TRBV18	TGTGCCAGCTCCCCCGTTATCGGGGAGCTGTTTTTT	CASSPVIGELFF
.	.	TRBJ2-5	TRBV29-1	TGCAGCGTTGGACTCCATTACCAAGAGACCCAGTACTTC	CSVGLHYQETQYF
.	.	TRBJ1-3	TRBV6-5	TGTGCCAGCAGACCCAGAACGACGGGGGACACCATATATTTT	CASRPRTTGDTIYF
.	.	TRBJ1-1	TRBV19	TGTGCCAGTAACTTAGGGGCCTCTGAAGCTTTCTTT	CASNLGASEAFF
.	.	TRBJ1-2	TRBV2	TGTGCCAGCAGGAGGGACAACGGCTACACCTTC	CASRRDNGYTF